These T cell receptor beta chains were read from a single sample in a study of PD-1 blockade in classical Hodgkin lymphoma. Sequencing used immunoSEQ multiplex PCR; TCRdb keeps in-frame clones, though not all of them. Of roughly 19,000 clones listed, roughly 80% are singletons. The sequences come from peripheral blood mononuclear cells (PBMCs), collected at baseline. The origin of the receptors is a human donor with classical Hodgkin lymphoma. CDR3s include the opening cysteine and the closing phenylalanine or tryptophan. Fields, in order: V gene, J gene, D gene, clone size, CDR3 DNA, CDR3 protein. D genes are given only for firm matches. The size entry is marked missing in some rows and otherwise reads once, few, many or a size class.

TRBV5-6	TRBJ2-2	-	-	TGTGCCAGCAGCTTGCTCGGGTGGGACACCGGGGAGCTGTTTTTT	CASSLLGWDTGELFF
TRBV10-2	TRBJ1-1	-	few	TGCGCCAGCCACGATGGGATCACTGAAGCTTTCTTT	CASHDGITEAFF
TRBV6-5	TRBJ2-5	-	-	TGTGCCAGCAACCCCGTTGGACCTCGGGAGACCCAGTACTTC	CASNPVGPRETQYF
TRBV9	TRBJ1-6	-	few	TGTGCCAGCAGCGGCAGCAATTCACCCCTCCACTTT	CASSGSNSPLHF
TRBV6-6	TRBJ2-2	TRBD2	few	TGTGCCAGCGTGATGCGGGGGACGAACACCGGGGAGCTGTTTTTT	CASVMRGTNTGELFF
TRBV11-3	TRBJ2-1	TRBD2	-	TGTGCCAGCAGCCCCCGGACTAGCGGGATCGCTGAGCAGTTCTTC	CASSPRTSGIAEQFF
TRBV19	TRBJ1-1	-	few	TGTGCCAGTAGTATTCGGTGGGGAGAAGCTTTCTTT	CASSIRWGEAFF
TRBV18	TRBJ2-3	-	-	TGTGCCAGCTCCCACGAGGGGAGCGGCCTCACAGATACGCAGTATTTT	CASSHEGSGLTDTQYF
TRBV30	TRBJ2-1	TRBD2	-	TGTGCCTGGAGTTACTTTAGCGGGGAGCAGTTCTTC	CAWSYFSGEQFF
TRBV5-6	TRBJ2-7	TRBD2	-	TGTGCCAGCAGCCCCAGCGGGGACGGAGCCTACGAGCAGTACTTC	CASSPSGDGAYEQYF
TRBV11-3	TRBJ1-2	-	-	TGTGCCAGCAGCTTAGATCGATCGGGGGCTTATGGCTACACCTTC	CASSLDRSGAYGYTF
TRBV6-6	TRBJ1-5	TRBD1	-	TGTGCCAGCAGCGGGGACAGGAGCAATCAGCCCCAGCATTTT	CASSGDRSNQPQHF
TRBV28	TRBJ1-2	-	-	TGTGCCTATGGAGGAGGGTCGGGGTATGGCTACACCTTC	CAYGGGSGYGYTF
TRBV2	TRBJ1-2	TRBD1	-	TGTGCCAGCAGTGACAGGGGGGGAATAAACTATGGCTACACCTTC	CASSDRGGINYGYTF
TRBV7-9	TRBJ2-3	TRBD2	-	TGTGCCAGCAGTCTTCAGGGACTAGCGGGGGATACGCAGTATTTT	CASSLQGLAGDTQYF
TRBV7-8	TRBJ1-5	-	medium-sized	TGTGCCAGCAGCTTAGAAGGGGCTCGCAATCAGCCCCAGCATTTT	CASSLEGARNQPQHF
TRBV7-3	TRBJ2-2	TRBD1	-	TGTGCCAGCAGCCCACAACAGGGGGACGGGGAGCTGTTTTTT	CASSPQQGDGELFF
TRBV15	TRBJ2-7	-	-	TGTGCCACCAGCCCGCCTTCCAGGGGTATATACGAGCAGTACTTC	CATSPPSRGIYEQYF
TRBV2	TRBJ1-3	-	-	TGTGCCAGCCAAAGGGACTCTGGAAACACCATATATTTT	CASQRDSGNTIYF
TRBV9	TRBJ2-3	-	once	TGTGCCAGCAGCATTACCGGGACTAGCACAGATACGCAGTATTTT	CASSITGTSTDTQYF
TRBV5-4	TRBJ1-1	-	-	TGTGCCAGCAGCTTGGAAGGACAGTACACTGAAGCTTTCTTT	CASSLEGQYTEAFF
TRBV7-8	TRBJ1-1	-	medium-sized	TGTGCCAGCAGCTTAGGATCATCCTCTGAAGCTTTCTTT	CASSLGSSSEAFF
TRBV5-1	TRBJ1-1	TRBD1	-	TGCGCCAGCAGCCCCCAGGACAGGGGGCTTACTGAAGCTTTCTTT	CASSPQDRGLTEAFF
TRBV4-2	TRBJ2-3	-	once	TGTGCCAGCAGCCAAGGGTCGGGTTACACCAGCACAGATACGCAGTATTTT	CASSQGSGYTSTDTQYF
TRBV18	TRBJ1-6	TRBD1	-	TGTGCCAGCTCACCGGCAGGGGGCTCGCGAACTTCACCCCTCCACTTT	CASSPAGGSRTSPLHF
TRBV6-5	TRBJ2-3	-	-	TGTGCCAGCGGCGTAACAGGGGGGGCCGCAGATACGCAGTATTTT	CASGVTGGAADTQYF
TRBV4-1	TRBJ2-7	TRBD1	-	TGCGCCAGCAGCCAAGATCCGCCGGGACAGGGCGGCGTCTACGAGCAGTACTTC	CASSQDPPGQGGVYEQYF